Listed here are 17 T cell receptor beta chains from one sample, sequenced in a study of blood T cell repertoires in COVID-19. TCRdb's copy holds only in-frame clones and misses some; the assay was immunoSEQ multiplex PCR. This table holds about 61,000 clones, around 85% found once. Material: peripheral blood. Receptors originate from a human donor in a cohort sampled during active COVID-19.

V usage is TRBV30 and J usage is TRBJ2-7; D unclear. This CDR3 spans 13 amino acids. Germline V gene lookup returns CDR1 GTSNPN and CDR2 SVGIG (reference sequence). Deletions cut 6 bases from V and 0 bases from J, with 12 bases between. In nucleotides, the CDR3 is TGTGCCTGTACCCCTACGAGCTCCTACGAGCAGTACTTC. This encodes CACTPTSSYEQYF.

This sequence joins TRBV11-3 and TRBJ2-1, with 12 bases that match TRBD2. This CDR3 region has 17 residues. Germline values: CDR1 SGHNT, CDR2 YENEEA. J lost 1 base, V lost 3 bases, and 4 bases had no gene match. This CDR3 reads CASSLLGLAGSYNEQFF. CDR3 nucleotide sequence: TGTGCCAGCAGCTTGCTCGGACTAGCGGGATCCTACAATGAGCAGTTCTTC.

V usage is TRBV3-1 (or the pseudogene TRBV3-2) and J usage is TRBJ2-1; TRBD2 is a possible D gene (6 bases). The CDR3 length is 16 residues. Germline V gene data show CDR1 as LGHDT and CDR2 as YNNKEL (reference sequence). Trimming shortened V by 4 bases and J by 4 bases, and 17 bases separated the two germline ends. CDR3 nucleotide sequence: TGTGCCAGCAGCCTCGCCGGGACTGGAACGTACAATGAGCAGTTCTTC. Translation gives CASSLAGTGTYNEQFF.

Here the CDR3 reads CASSDEGAGANVLTF. The CDR3 region has the DNA TGCGCCAGCAGTGATGAAGGGGCTGGGGCCAACGTCCTGACTTTC. The chain couples TRBV10-2 to TRBJ2-6, with D possibly matching TRBD1 (5 bases). The CDR3 is 15 amino acids. V shed 3 bases and J shed 2 bases, with 8 bases lying between them. Germline CDR1 and CDR2: WSHSY and SAAADI.

This chain joins TRBV5-1 and TRBJ1-4; 8 bases line up with TRBD1. This CDR3 is 15 amino acids long. Per germline, CDR1 SGHRS and CDR2 YFSETQ. The ends lost 1 base at V and 2 bases at J; junction bases unmatched: 1. The CDR3 DNA reads as TGCGCCAGCAGCTTGAGGACAGGGACTAATGAAAAACTGTTTTTT. Translation: CASSLRTGTNEKLFF.

The CDR3 sequence is CASSLGRSSYNSPLHF. The CDR3 coding sequence is TGCGCCAGCAGCTTGGGAAGGAGCTCCTATAATTCACCCCTCCACTTT. The rearrangement uses TRBV5-1 and TRBJ1-6; D gene unclear. The CDR3 runs to 16 residues. Germline values: CDR1 SGHRS, CDR2 YFSETQ. Deletions cut 0 bases from V and 0 bases from J, with 7 bases between. The full variable domain, rest sourced from reference TRBV5-1 and TRBJ1-6, is KAGVTQTPRYLIKTRGQQVTLSCSPISGHRSVSWYQQTPGQGLQFLFEYFSETQRNKGNFPGRFSGRQFSNSRSEMNVSTLELGDSALYLCASSLGRSSYNSPLHFGNGTRLTVT.

This clone was seen more than once but under ten times. V is TRBV7-9 and J is TRBJ1-5; maybe TRBD1 (6 bases). The CDR3 is 15 amino acids. V lost 1 base, J lost 5 bases, and 12 bases lay in between. Germline V gives CDR1 SEHNR, CDR2 FQNEAQ (reference sequence). CDR3 amino acids: CASSLGTAQYQPQHF. The CDR3 coding sequence is TGTGCCAGCAGCTTAGGGACAGCCCAATATCAGCCCCAGCATTTT.

J is TRBJ1-1 and V is TRBV11-2; 7 bases map to TRBD1. CDR1 is SGHAT and CDR2 is FQNNGV in the germline V gene. The CDR3 contains 16 residues. Trimming took 5 bases from V and 5 from J; bases not matched to a gene: 14. CDR3 DNA sequence: TGTGCCAGCAGCCCTCTCTCGACAGGGAGAGAGACTGAAGCTTTCTTT. The encoded protein is CASSPLSTGRETEAFF.

This sequence joins TRBV4-1 and TRBJ2-3; D possibly corresponds to TRBD1 (6 bases). This CDR3 comprises 16 residues. The germline CDR1 and CDR2 sequences are MGHRA and YSYEKL. V lost 1 base and J lost 4, with 15 bases in between. The CDR3 DNA is TGCGCCAGCAGCCAAGCCGACAGGTCGGATGCAGATACGCAGTATTTT. As protein: CASSQADRSDADTQYF.

This clone has a handful of counts. The gene calls are TRBV18 and TRBJ2-7; 7 nucleotides agree with TRBD1. This CDR3 contains 15 residues. The ends lost 4 bases at V and 2 bases at J; junction bases unmatched: 8. Germline CDR1 and CDR2: KGHSH and LQKENI. For the CDR3, the DNA is TGTGCCAGCTCACGATACCGGGACAGAGCCTACGAGCAGTACTTC. Translated: CASSRYRDRAYEQYF.

This clone was seen more than once but under ten times. The chain employs TRBV5-6 and TRBJ1-1; the match to TRBD1 covers 9 bases. The CDR3 has 13 residues. Germline V gene lookup returns CDR1 SGHDT and CDR2 YYEEEE. Trimming at V came to 4 bases and at J to 7 bases, leaving 5 bases not matched to a gene. Here the CDR3 reads CASSRRDRVEAFF. The CDR3 DNA sequence: TGTGCCAGCAGCCGAAGGGACAGGGTTGAAGCTTTCTTT.

This clone appeared once. The J gene is TRBJ2-1, the V gene TRBV7-8; tentatively, D is TRBD2 (5 bases). The ends were cut back, 5 bases at V and 6 bases at J, with 11 bases in the middle. Germline V gene data show CDR1 as SGHVS and CDR2 as FQNEAQ. The CDR3 consists of 13 residues. The CDR3 sequence is CASSPGLSNEQFF. DNA of the CDR3: TGTGCCAGCAGCCCAGGACTGAGCAATGAGCAGTTCTTC.

The V and J genes are TRBV7-9 and TRBJ2-1, with 9 bases matching TRBD2. CDR3 size: 15 residues. V lost 5 bases, J lost 9 bases, and 11 bases stayed unmatched. Looked up from germline, CDR1 is SEHNR and CDR2 is FQNEAQ (reference sequence). The CDR3 reads CASSTGTSRASEQFF. CDR3 sequence (DNA): TGTGCCAGCAGCACGGGGACTAGCCGAGCGAGTGAGCAGTTCTTC.

V is TRBV7-3 and J is TRBJ2-1; TRBD1 matches at 7 bases. The CDR3 consists of 16 residues. The trim removed 2 bases at V and 4 bases at J, leaving 8 bases unmatched. Germline-derived CDR1 and CDR2 are SGHTA and FQGTGA. This CDR3 is CASSLGDRAPYNEQFF. The CDR3 DNA follows: TGTGCCAGCAGCTTAGGGGACAGAGCACCTTACAATGAGCAGTTCTTC.

In nucleotides, the CDR3 is TGTGCCATCAGTGAACGGGGGGCTGAGCAGTTCTTC. Its translation is CAISERGAEQFF. The V call is TRBV10-3, the J call TRBJ2-1; D is perhaps TRBD2 (7 bases). This CDR3 region has 12 residues. Per germline, CDR1 ENHRY and CDR2 SYGVKD. Trimming left V 3 bases short and J 9 bases short, with 9 bases between.

The CDR3 sequence is CASSLGGGPIDEQYF. The CDR3 DNA follows: TGTGCCAGCAGTTTGGGTGGGGGCCCCATCGACGAGCAGTACTTC. This chain uses TRBV28 with TRBJ2-7; D is perhaps TRBD1 (6 bases). CDR3 length equals 15 residues. The ends were cut back, 3 bases at V and 5 bases at J, with 17 bases in the middle. Germline-derived CDR1 and CDR2 are MDHEN and SYDVKM.

The chain has TRBV7-2 and TRBJ2-7; D unclear. V shed 5 bases and J shed 0 bases, with 5 bases lying between them. Germline CDR1 and CDR2: SGHTA and FQGNSA. The CDR3 has 12 amino acids. The CDR3 DNA sequence: TGTGCCAGCAGCCTTATCTCCTACGAGCAGTACTTC. It codes for CASSLISYEQYF.